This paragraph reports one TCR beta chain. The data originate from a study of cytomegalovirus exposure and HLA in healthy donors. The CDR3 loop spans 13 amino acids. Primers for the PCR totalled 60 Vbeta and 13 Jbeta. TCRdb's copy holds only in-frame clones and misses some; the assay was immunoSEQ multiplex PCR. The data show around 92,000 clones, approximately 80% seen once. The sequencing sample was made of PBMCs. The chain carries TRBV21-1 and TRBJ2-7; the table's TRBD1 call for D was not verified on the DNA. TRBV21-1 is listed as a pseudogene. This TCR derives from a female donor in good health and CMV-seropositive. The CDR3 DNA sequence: TGTGCCAGCAGCTGCCGACAGGATGGCGAGCAGTACTTC. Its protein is CASSCRQDGEQYF.